This TCR beta chain was captured by sequencing in a study of blood T cell repertoires in COVID-19. At the level of the study: Spain, Italy and the United States supplied samples that represented acute and convalescent COVID-19. T cells, B-cell-depleted T cells, or PBMCs supplied cDNA or gDNA.

Authors' methods: From reference gene primer amplification, estimates of nucleated cell counts were derived. Measured with immunoSEQ multiplex PCR; TCRdb has only the in-frame clones, and not every one. Clone size and V and J calls were adopted from that table, with D and trimming inferred from the DNA. The table lists 110,000 to 150,000 clones, more than 75% of them singletons. This clone appeared a few times. This CDR3 comprises 16 residues. V shed 4 bases and J shed 4 bases, with 16 bases lying between them. In germline, CDR1 is LGHNA, CDR2 YSLEER. The J gene is TRBJ1-4, the V gene TRBV4-3; unclear D gene. Sequencing used peripheral blood. The sequence came from a woman between 45 and 65 years old with acute or convalescent COVID-19. The CDR3 here is CASSPLYLAFNEKLFF. Here the CDR3 DNA reads TGCGCCAGCAGCCCCTTATACCTGGCCTTTAATGAAAAACTGTTTTTT.